Shown below are 19 T cell receptor beta chains from a single sample sequenced in a study of T cells after yellow fever vaccination. From the 5' RACE reads, TCRdb called clonotypes with MiXCR, one entry per CDR3 protein. This table holds 300,000 or so distinct CDR3 sequences, over 10% found once. The sequencing here drew on CD4+ T cells sorted from PBMCs, taken 45 days after the yellow fever booster vaccination. Receptors were obtained from a young man who received the YFV17D yellow fever vaccine.

This clonotype was counted a few times. One end of the junction is discordant with germline, which a read error may explain. The chain carries TRBV7-9 and TRBJ1-1, with 7 bases identical to TRBD1. The germline gives CDR1 SEHNR, CDR2 FQNEAQ (reference sequence). CDR3 length: 15 amino acids. CDR3 sequence (DNA): TGTGCCAGCAGCGAAACCAGGGGGAGGAACGCTGAAGCTTTCTTT. It translates to CASSETRGRNAEAFF.

The rearrangement joins TRBV30 to TRBJ2-2; 13 nucleotides match TRBD2. The CDR3 consists of 15 residues. Germline assignment: CDR1 GTSNPN and CDR2 SVGIG (reference sequence). V was clipped by 3 bases and J by 5 bases; unmatched bases: 3. The CDR3 loop is CAWRWTSGRTGELFF. The CDR3 bases are TGTGCCTGGAGATGGACTAGCGGGAGAACCGGGGAGCTGTTTTTT.

The chain combines TRBV7-2 with TRBJ2-5, with 7 nucleotides matching TRBD1. With 4 bases clipped from V and 5 bases from J, the junction kept 7 bases outside the gene matches. CDR3 size: 14 residues. Germline CDR1 reads SGHTA; CDR2 reads FQGNSA. The CDR3 DNA is TGTGCCAGCAGCTCCCAGACAGGGACGGAGACCCAGTACTTC. Its protein product is CASSSQTGTETQYF.

There are a few counts of this clonotype. This chain connects TRBV20-1 to TRBJ2-5; 8 nucleotides align to TRBD1. Germline assignment: CDR1 DFQATT and CDR2 SNEGSKA (reference sequence). The CDR3 runs 14 residues. Unmatched junction bases numbered 6, after V lost 0 bases and J lost 6 bases. This CDR3 is CSARDRWTGKTQYF. The DNA of the CDR3 is TGCAGTGCTAGAGATAGGTGGACAGGGAAGACCCAGTACTTC.

The chain carries TRBV4-3 and TRBJ2-5, with TRBD2 identical over 7 bases. The germline CDR1 and CDR2 sequences are LGHNA and YSLEER. Trimming cost V 0 bases and J 5 bases; bases outside gene matches: 9. There are 16 residues in the CDR3. The DNA for the CDR3 is TGCGCCAGCAGCCAAGATTACGGGGGAGGGTCCGAGACCCAGTACTTC. Residues: CASSQDYGGGSETQYF.

The chain employs TRBV7-2 and TRBJ2-7; D is undetermined. Trimming pared 1 base from V and 4 bases from J, leaving 8 bases between. Looked up from germline, CDR1 is SGHTA and CDR2 is FQGNSA. CDR3 length: 13 residues. The CDR3 bases are TGTGCCAGCAGCTTAGGGAGCTTGTACGAGCAGTACTTC. It encodes CASSLGSLYEQYF.

This clonotype has just a few counts. J is TRBJ2-4 and V is TRBV11-2; 8 bases agree with TRBD1. The CDR3 loop spans 15 amino acids. In germline, CDR1 is SGHAT, CDR2 FQNNGV. J lost 6 bases, V lost 1 base, and 5 bases had no gene match. In DNA form, the CDR3 reads TGTGCCAGCAGCTTAGGGGTGACAGGGGCAAACATTCAGTACTTC. Amino acid sequence: CASSLGVTGANIQYF.

The sample holds a few counts of this clonotype. The V and J genes are TRBV20-1 and TRBJ2-1; D remains unclear. Germline-derived CDR1 and CDR2 are DFQATT and SNEGSKA (reference sequence). The length of the CDR3 is 12 residues. The V and J ends lost 3 bases and 14 bases respectively, with 17 bases between them. CDR3 residues: CSARREVGSEFF. CDR3 DNA: TGCAGTGCTAGGAGAGAGGTCGGTTCGGAGTTCTTC.

This clonotype was observed a few times. The V call is TRBV5-1, the J call TRBJ2-2; D might be TRBD1 (6 bases). Germline CDR1 is SGHRS and CDR2 is YFSETQ. V lost 0 bases to trimming and J lost 4 bases, with 13 bases between them. CDR3 length: 16 residues. The CDR3 DNA reads as TGCGCCAGCAGCTTGGAAGGGGGAGTGGGCACCGGGGAGCTGTTTTTT. It translates to CASSLEGGVGTGELFF. Drawing the rest from reference TRBV5-1 and TRBJ2-2, the complete variable domain is KAGVTQTPRYLIKTRGQQVTLSCSPISGHRSVSWYQQTPGQGLQFLFEYFSETQRNKGNFPGRFSGRQFSNSRSEMNVSTLELGDSALYLCASSLEGGVGTGELFFGEGSRLTVL.

The chain carries TRBV23-1 and TRBJ2-5; unclear D gene. TRBV23-1 is assigned to the ORF class and has an uncertain function. The germline V and J ends were trimmed by 2 bases and 5 bases, with 12 bases remaining between them. The CDR3 sequence is 14 residues long. The CDR3 here is CASSQNDDGETQYF. The DNA of the CDR3 is TGCGCCAGCAGTCAAAACGACGACGGGGAGACCCAGTACTTC.

In its sample, this clonotype was seen a few times. V usage is TRBV19 and J usage is TRBJ2-3; D may match TRBD1 or TRBD2 (5 bases each). V gave up 3 bases and J gave up 3 bases, with 10 bases separating them. Germline V gene data show CDR1 as LNHDA and CDR2 as SQIVND (reference sequence). The CDR3 consists of 14 residues. The CDR3 DNA is TGTGCCAGTAGTATGGGGGTTCCGACAGATACGCAGTATTTT. Encoded protein: CASSMGVPTDTQYF.

J is TRBJ2-7 and V is TRBV30, with 9 bases matching TRBD1. This CDR3 is built from 13 residues. V was pared by 6 bases and J by 3 bases, with 6 bases of the junction left unmatched. Germline-derived CDR1 and CDR2 are GTSNPN and SVGIG (reference sequence). In nucleotides, the CDR3 is TGTGCCTGTCTGGCGGGACAGGGCTACGAGCAGTACTTC. Encoded protein: CACLAGQGYEQYF.

The chain is built from TRBV28 and TRBJ2-5; 9 bases are a match to TRBD1. The CDR3 has 14 residues. Unmatched junction bases numbered 7, after V lost 6 bases and J lost 5 bases. The germline gives CDR1 MDHEN, CDR2 SYDVKM. The CDR3 DNA reads as TGTGCCAGCAGGAGACAGGGGGTCGGGGAGACCCAGTACTTC. It specifies CASRRQGVGETQYF.

This clonotype was detected only a few times. This sequence joins TRBV12-3 or TRBV12-4 and TRBJ1-4, with TRBD1 as a possible D gene (5 bases). The germline V and J ends were trimmed by 3 bases and 8 bases, with 7 bases remaining between them. This CDR3 has 12 residues. CDR3 sequence (DNA): TGTGCCAGCAGTTTTGGGGGAGAAAAACTGTTTTTT. This encodes CASSFGGEKLFF.

The sample holds a few counts of this clonotype. The chain recombines TRBV5-1 with TRBJ1-2, with 9 bases identical to TRBD1. Per the germline V gene, CDR1 is SGHRS and CDR2 is YFSETQ. CDR3 size: 14 residues. V dropped 4 bases and J dropped 6; count of bases not matched to a gene: 7. The CDR3 here is CASSTTTGGDGYTF. The CDR3 coding sequence is TGCGCCAGCAGCACCACTACAGGGGGCGATGGCTACACCTTC.

V usage is TRBV7-8 and J usage is TRBJ2-3; TRBD2 is a possible D gene (6 bases). Germline V gives CDR1 SGHVS, CDR2 FQNEAQ. The CDR3 covers 15 residues. The ends were cut back, 5 bases at V and 6 bases at J, with 18 bases in the middle. CDR3 sequence (DNA): TGTGCCAGCAGCAAAACAGGCGGGGAACGTGATACGCAGTATTTT. Translating gives CASSKTGGERDTQYF.

The chain employs TRBV11-2 and TRBJ2-2, with 9 bases lining up with TRBD1. The V gene's germline CDR1 is SGHAT and CDR2 FQNNGV. V lost 5 bases to trimming and J lost 6 bases; unmatched junction nucleotides: 1. This CDR3 has 13 amino acids. The CDR3 sequence is CASSRQGAGELFF. In nucleotides, the CDR3 is TGTGCCAGCAGCCGACAGGGGGCCGGGGAGCTGTTTTTT.

This clonotype was counted between two and nine times. This rearrangement joins TRBV7-2 to TRBJ2-7; TRBD1 might be the D (6 bases). The CDR3 has 14 amino acids. Per the germline V gene, CDR1 is SGHTA and CDR2 is FQGNSA. Deletions cut 4 bases from V and 4 bases from J, with 14 bases between. The CDR3 spells CASSSHRVIYEQYF. As DNA, the CDR3 is TGTGCCAGCAGCTCCCACAGGGTTATTTACGAGCAGTACTTC.

This clonotype was detected a few times. V gene TRBV10-3 combines with J gene TRBJ2-7, with no clear D. The CDR3 is 14 amino acids. The V and J ends lost 0 bases and 2 bases respectively, with 8 bases between them. CDR1 is ENHRY and CDR2 is SYGVKD in the germline V gene. CDR3 region: CAISESSTAYEQYF. CDR3 sequence (DNA): TGTGCCATCAGTGAGTCCTCGACCGCCTACGAGCAGTACTTC.